The rows below give T cell receptor beta chains drawn from one sample of a study of blood T cell repertoires in COVID-19. The table came from immunoSEQ multiplex PCR; TCRdb's copy has only in-frame clones and leaves some out. The data hold some 170,000 clones, with about 90% observed a single time. The source material was PBMCs or T cells enriched from blood (not recorded which). These receptors all stem from a human donor with acute COVID-19. The donor label of this sample is uncertain. CDR3s include the opening cysteine and the closing phenylalanine or tryptophan. A D gene is named only where the DNA matches it firmly. For some rows the clone size is stated as once, few or many, or as a class when expanded; others skip it.

CASSLDIATGRSNEQFF TGCGCCAGCAGCTTGGATATAGCCACAGGCCGGAGTAATGAGCAGTTCTTC NA 17 NA TRBJ2-1 TRBV5-1
CATSDFSLNTGELFF TGTGCCACCAGTGATTTTTCCCTAAACACCGGGGAGCTGTTTTTT once 15 NA TRBJ2-2 TRBV24-1
CASSPFRGQKAFF TGTGCCAGCAGTCCCTTCAGGGGGCAGAAAGCTTTCTTT NA 13 TRBD1 TRBJ1-1 TRBV25-1
CASSFQGPDTEAFF TGCGCCAGCAGCTTCCAGGGGCCCGACACTGAAGCTTTCTTT NA 14 NA TRBJ1-1 TRBV5-1
CASSVGGRGFSGNTIYF TGTGCCAGCAGCGTAGGGGGCAGGGGGTTCTCTGGAAACACCATATATTTT NA 17 TRBD1 TRBJ1-3 TRBV9
CASSQGVMNTGELFF TGTGCCAGCAGCCAGGGGGTTATGAACACCGGGGAGCTGTTTTTT NA 15 TRBD1 TRBJ2-2 TRBV7-2
CAWSPGLAEGTGELFF TGTGCCTGGAGTCCCGGACTAGCGGAGGGTACCGGGGAGCTGTTTTTT NA 16 TRBD2 TRBJ2-2 TRBV30
CASSYSDVDYRYEQYF TGTGCCAGCAGTTACTCGGACGTCGACTACCGCTACGAGCAGTACTTC NA 16 NA TRBJ2-7 TRBV6-5
CASSYSGPMGPDTQYF TGTGCCAGCAGTTACTCGGGCCCGATGGGCCCAGATACGCAGTATTTT NA 16 NA TRBJ2-3 TRBV6-5
CASSGYAAGELFF TGTGCCAGCAGTGGCTACGCCGCCGGGGAGCTGTTTTTT NA 13 NA TRBJ2-2 TRBV6-1
CASSSGTGRTEAFF TGTGCCAGCAGCTCCGGGACAGGGAGGACTGAAGCTTTCTTT NA 14 TRBD1 TRBJ1-1 TRBV7-3
CASSSGTPGNTIYF TGTGCCAGCAGTTCCGGGACTCCGGGAAACACCATATATTTT NA 14 NA TRBJ1-3 TRBV6-5
CASSLTVTGELFF TGCGCCAGCAGCTTGACGGTCACCGGGGAGCTGTTTTTT NA 13 NA TRBJ2-2 TRBV5-1
CATSKVGTVGGNQPQHF TGTGCCACCAGCAAGGTGGGCACAGTGGGAGGCAATCAGCCCCAGCATTTT NA 17 NA TRBJ1-5 TRBV15
CARSGAGGRTGELFF TGCGCCCGCAGCGGGGCGGGGGGGCGAACTGGGGAGCTGTTTTTT few 15 TRBD2 TRBJ2-2 TRBV4-1
CATRIVHAGAYNEQFF TGTGCCACCCGCATAGTTCATGCGGGGGCCTACAATGAGCAGTTCTTC NA 16 TRBD2 TRBJ2-1 TRBV27
CASSPGGGYQNEAFF TGTGCCAGCTCACCAGGGGGAGGATACCAAAATGAAGCTTTCTTT NA 15 NA TRBJ1-1 TRBV18
CASRHGQDYGYTF TGTGCCAGCCGGCACGGACAGGACTATGGCTACACCTTC NA 13 TRBD1 TRBJ1-2 TRBV3-1/TRBV3-2
CASSGRTGGFDIQYF TGTGCCAGCAGTGGCAGGACAGGGGGCTTTGACATTCAGTACTTC NA 15 TRBD1 TRBJ2-4 TRBV2
CASSRGGSSYEQYF TGTGCCAGTTCTCGCGGGGGCTCCTCCTACGAGCAGTACTTC once 14 NA TRBJ2-7 TRBV7-2